The next 24 T cell receptor beta chains were all read from a single sample in a study of memory CD4+ T cells and cytomegalovirus serostatus (dated by TCRdb to the late 2010s). Libraries were prepared through the immunoSEQ multiplex PCR assay. The table comes from immuneACCESS by way of TCRdb, which keeps in-frame sequences with V and J called. Part of the clones is missing from these tables; in studies checked, under half for an unresolved V gene and the rest for unknown reasons. The sample includes over 40,000 clones, with about 85% observed a single time. The top ten clones comprise approximately 0.79% of the sample. Single viable CD3+CD4+CD8-CD45RO+ cells were sorted as memory CD4+ T cells on a FACSAria II. The source material was memory CD4+ T cells from blood. The source of these receptors is an adult in good health and CMV-seronegative.

V usage is TRBV29-1 and J usage is TRBJ1-1, with D unresolved. Trimming took 4 bases from V and 6 from J, leaving 6 bases between them. This CDR3 comprises 10 residues. The germline V gene encodes CDR1 SQVTM and CDR2 ANQGSEA. The CDR3: CSVVGPEAFF. In nucleotides, the CDR3 is TGCAGCGTTGTCGGTCCTGAAGCTTTCTTT.

This clone was seen a few times. The J gene is TRBJ2-5, the V gene TRBV5-4, with 9 bases aligning to TRBD2. The CDR3 totals 17 residues. Germline V gene data show CDR1 as SGHNT and CDR2 as YYREEE (reference sequence). With 4 bases clipped from V and 2 bases from J, the junction kept 12 bases outside the gene matches. The CDR3 spells CASSTRSSGAVQETQYF. CDR3 nucleotides: TGTGCCAGCAGCACGCGGTCTAGCGGGGCCGTACAAGAGACCCAGTACTTC. Together with reference TRBV5-4 and TRBJ2-5, the CDR3 gives the full variable domain: ETGVTQSPTHLIKTRGQQVTLRCSSQSGHNTVSWYQQALGQGPQFIFQYYREEENGRGNFPPRFSGLQFPNYSSELNVNALELDDSALYLCASSTRSSGAVQETQYFGPGTRLLVL.

The chain recombines TRBV5-4 with TRBJ2-5; a weak D match, TRBD2 (7 bases). The CDR3 is made up of 14 amino acids. CDR1 SGHNT and CDR2 YYREEE come from the germline V gene (reference sequence). Trimming shortened V by 5 bases and J by 4 bases, and 15 bases separated the two germline ends. The CDR3 sequence is CASSKGGGSETQYF. The CDR3 DNA reads as TGTGCCAGCAGTAAGGGAGGGGGGTCAGAGACCCAGTACTTC.

This chain links TRBV20-1 with TRBJ1-1; D is ambiguous. This CDR3 comprises 11 residues. In germline, CDR1 is DFQATT, CDR2 SNEGSKA (reference sequence). Trimming took off 4 bases at V and 3 bases at J, with 6 bases between the two ends. CDR3 residues: CSANLDTEAFF. The CDR3 coding sequence is TGCAGTGCTAACCTAGACACTGAAGCTTTCTTT.

The table lists this clone with a count of one. The gene calls are TRBV11-2 and TRBJ2-5; D perhaps matches TRBD2 (5 bases). The length of the CDR3 is 16 residues. Germline V gene sequence: CDR1 SGHAT, CDR2 FQNNGV. Between the trimmed V and J ends, which lost 1 base and 5 bases, there was a span of 17 bases. The CDR3 here is CASSLGGRNGRETQYF. CDR3 sequence (DNA): TGTGCCAGCAGCTTAGGCGGGCGGAACGGTCGGGAGACCCAGTACTTC.

This chain uses TRBV19 with TRBJ1-2; 8 positions match TRBD1. J was trimmed by 6 bases and V by 6 bases; bases with no gene match: 6. The CDR3 has 13 residues. The V gene's germline CDR1 is LNHDA and CDR2 SQIVND (reference sequence). The CDR3 nucleotides read TGTGCCAGTAGACAGGGGGTAGTAGATGGCTACACCTTC. Protein sequence: CASRQGVVDGYTF. Full variable domain (missing parts from reference TRBV19 and TRBJ1-2): DGGITQSPKYLFRKEGQNVTLSCEQNLNHDAMYWYRQDPGQGLRLIYYSQIVNDFQKGDIAEGYSVSREKKESFPLTVTSAQKNPTAFYLCASRQGVVDGYTFGSGTRLTVV.

This chain uses TRBV6-5 with TRBJ2-2; TRBD1 matches 10 bases. Germline V gene data show CDR1 as MNHEY and CDR2 as SVGAGI. Unmatched junction bases numbered 4, after V lost 5 bases and J lost 7 bases. CDR3 length equals 14 residues. DNA for the CDR3: TGTGCCAGCAGTAGACAGGGGGCGTTCGGGGAGCTGTTTTTT. It is translated as CASSRQGAFGELFF.

The CDR3 nucleotides are TGTGCCAGCAGCTCACTCGGAGGGATCCGTGAGCAGTTCTTC. The encoded protein is CASSSLGGIREQFF. The chain links TRBV7-8 to TRBJ2-1; D may be TRBD2 (6 bases). The germline V gene has CDR1 SGHVS and CDR2 FQNEAQ. The V end was cut by 4 bases, the J end by 9 bases, with 16 bases between. The CDR3 totals 14 residues. Full variable domain (rest looked up from reference TRBV7-8 and TRBJ2-1): GAGVSQSPRYKVAKRGQDVALRCDPISGHVSLFWYQQALGQGPEFLTYFQNEAQLDKSGLPSDRFFAERPEGSVSTLKIQRTQQEDSAVYLCASSSLGGIREQFFGPGTRLTVL.

This clone was picked up a small number of times. This chain uses TRBV12-5 with TRBJ1-1; TRBD1 matches at 7 bases. The CDR3 has 14 residues. J was trimmed by 1 base and V by 6 bases; bases with no gene match: 5. Germline CDR1 LGHNT, CDR2 FRNRAP. The CDR3 DNA is TGTGCTAGTGGGACCGGACAGGCGAACACTGAAGCTTTCTTT. Residues: CASGTGQANTEAFF. Based on the CDR3 plus reference TRBV12-5 and TRBJ1-1, the full variable domain is DARVTQTPRHKVTEMGQEVTMRCQPILGHNTVFWYRQTMMQGLELLAYFRNRAPLDDSGMPKDRFSAEMPDATLATLKIQPSEPRDSAVYFCASGTGQANTEAFFGQGTRLTVV.

This chain joins TRBV6-5 and TRBJ2-7; D perhaps matches TRBD2 (6 bases). The germline gives CDR1 MNHEY, CDR2 SVGAGI. V lost 2 bases and J lost 7, with 15 bases in between. This CDR3 is built from 14 residues. The CDR3 reads CASSYGQGLGEQYF. The CDR3 nucleotides are TGTGCCAGCAGTTACGGGCAGGGACTCGGGGAGCAGTACTTC.

V gene TRBV10-3 combines with J gene TRBJ2-7, with a weak D call TRBD2 (5 bases). V gave up 0 bases and J gave up 6 bases, with 18 bases separating them. Germline V gene sequence: CDR1 ENHRY, CDR2 SYGVKD. The CDR3 sequence is 16 residues long. The chain's CDR3 is CAISESLGYRGSEQYF. Here the CDR3 DNA reads TGTGCCATCAGTGAGTCGCTCGGGTACCGTGGGAGCGAGCAGTACTTC.

DNA for the CDR3: TGTGCCACTCGGGAGATTTACTCTGGAAACACCATATATTTT. Encoded protein: CATREIYSGNTIYF. This chain connects TRBV6-6 to TRBJ1-3; D not certain. This CDR3 is 14 amino acids long. V shed 10 bases and J shed 0 bases, with 13 bases lying between them. Germline CDR1 and CDR2: MNHNY and SVGAGI (reference sequence).

This sequence joins TRBV14 and TRBJ2-3; D unresolved. V dropped 0 bases and J dropped 3 bases, with 19 bases sitting between them. The CDR3 extends over 18 amino acids. Germline V gene sequence: CDR1 SGHDN, CDR2 FVKESK. Here the CDR3 reads CASSQDLRAAWGTDTQYF. As DNA, the CDR3 is TGTGCCAGCAGCCAAGATCTTAGGGCGGCCTGGGGAACAGATACGCAGTATTTT.

As to this clone: Different DNA sequences within this sample yield the same CDR3. The chain links TRBV18 to TRBJ2-3; D not certain. Trimming pared 3 bases from V and 3 bases from J, leaving 4 bases between. The CDR3 loop spans 12 amino acids. Germline V gives CDR1 KGHSH, CDR2 LQKENI. For the CDR3, the DNA is TGTGCCAGCTCACCGTCGACAGATACGCAGTATTTT. This sequence encodes CASSPSTDTQYF.

The V call is TRBV7-3, the J call TRBJ2-1; 8 bases map to TRBD1. The V and J ends lost 5 bases and 9 bases, in that order; junction bases with no gene match: 12. The CDR3 is 15 residues long. Germline assignment: CDR1 SGHTA and CDR2 FQGTGA. This CDR3 reads CASSPNSNRGTEQFF. Written as DNA, the CDR3 is TGTGCCAGCAGCCCAAACTCTAACAGGGGGACTGAGCAGTTCTTC.

The chain joins TRBV12-5 to TRBJ2-6, with 10 bases aligning to TRBD2. This CDR3 spans 16 amino acids. J was trimmed by 2 bases and V by 7 bases; bases with no gene match: 5. Germline V gene data show CDR1 as LGHNT and CDR2 as FRNRAP. CDR3 DNA: TGTGCTAGTGCCATGAGCGGGGGGGCTGGGGCCAACGTCCTGACTTTC. This encodes CASAMSGGAGANVLTF.

The chain is built from TRBV7-9 and TRBJ1-2; D is unresolved. In germline, CDR1 is SEHNR, CDR2 FQNEAQ (reference sequence). CDR3 length: 12 residues. Trimming pared 5 bases from V and 7 bases from J, leaving 11 bases between. In DNA form, the CDR3 reads TGTGCCAGCAGCCCTTCGAACGGTGGCTACACCTTC. It encodes CASSPSNGGYTF.

The chain is built from TRBV9 and TRBJ2-3, with D possibly being TRBD2 (6 bases). This CDR3 region has 15 residues. V lost 3 bases, J lost 2 bases, and 13 bases lay in between. The germline V gene encodes CDR1 SGDLS and CDR2 YYNGEE. The CDR3 DNA reads as TGTGCCAGCAGCGCGGGAGCGGGCCTCACAGATACGCAGTATTTT. Its translation is CASSAGAGLTDTQYF.

The chain recombines TRBV28 with TRBJ2-2; D tentatively fits TRBD1 or TRBD2 (5 bases each). The CDR3 spans 17 residues. Trimming took off 6 bases at V and 1 base at J, with 18 bases between the two ends. Germline V gene data show CDR1 as MDHEN and CDR2 as SYDVKM. Here the CDR3 reads CASRPTHGTENTGELFF. DNA for the CDR3: TGTGCCAGCAGGCCAACCCACGGGACCGAGAACACCGGGGAGCTGTTTTTT.

The V call is TRBV5-8, the J call TRBJ1-6; 7 bases match TRBD1. V was clipped by 0 bases and J by 10 bases; unmatched bases: 13. The CDR3 runs to 17 residues. Germline-derived CDR1 and CDR2 are SGHTS and YDEGEE. This CDR3 reads CASSLEGGYSGLSPLHF. The CDR3 bases are TGTGCCAGCAGCTTGGAAGGGGGCTATTCGGGCCTCTCACCCCTCCACTTT.

This chain uses TRBV5-1 with TRBJ2-2, with D possibly matching TRBD1 (6 bases). Germline CDR1 reads SGHRS; CDR2 reads YFSETQ. V was clipped by 4 bases and J by 6 bases, with 22 bases between them. The CDR3 runs 17 residues. The CDR3 bases are TGCGCCAGCAGCCCCCAGAACAGGGTCCTAAAATCCGGGGAGCTGTTTTTT. It yields the protein CASSPQNRVLKSGELFF.

This chain connects TRBV7-2 to TRBJ2-1, with D hard to call. Germline assignment: CDR1 SGHTA and CDR2 FQGNSA. V was shortened by 5 bases and J by 7 bases, with 9 bases between the two germline ends. The CDR3 contains 12 residues. The DNA of the CDR3 is TGTGCCAGCAGCCCATCGCGGAATGAGCAGTTCTTC. Its translation: CASSPSRNEQFF.

The chain is built from TRBV7-9 and TRBJ2-7; D is undetermined. The V gene's germline CDR1 is SEHNR and CDR2 FQNEAQ (reference sequence). Deletions cut 5 bases from V and 4 bases from J, with 12 bases between. CDR3 size: 13 residues. CDR3 sequence reads: CASSAGSSYEQYF. CDR3 coding DNA: TGTGCCAGCAGCGCCGGGTCCTCATACGAGCAGTACTTC.

The chain carries TRBV30 and TRBJ2-1; 9 bases match TRBD1. The CDR3 contains 13 residues. The junction had 6 bases not matched to a gene; V was cut back by 5 bases and J by 7 bases. Germline lookup yields CDR1 GTSNPN and CDR2 SVGIG (reference sequence). CDR3 bases: TGTGCCTGGGGAAACAGGGGGCGAAATGAGCAGTTCTTC. Residues: CAWGNRGRNEQFF.